The next 25 T cell receptor beta chains were all read from a single sample in a study of T cells in Graves' hyperthyroidism and ophthalmopathy. Using RNA transcripts as the source, TCR beta CDR3 regions were amplified. With the HTBI primer set, the TCR CDR3 went through a first round of RT-PCR. Each CDR3 protein is one row after TCRdb ran MiXCR on the multiplex PCR reads. The table lists some 650,000 distinct CDR3 sequences, approximately 15% of them singletons. The sequenced sample was blood. The receptors originated from a woman aged 40 to 50 with Graves' ophthalmopathy.

The chain joins TRBV7-9 to TRBJ1-1; 7 nucleotides line up with TRBD1. CDR1 and CDR2 (germline): SEHNR, FQNEAQ (reference sequence). V trimming: 7 bases; J trimming: 6 bases; junction bases outside the gene matches: 14. The length of the CDR3 is 15 residues. The CDR3 protein is CASTLDRAGIAEAFF. CDR3 coding DNA: TGTGCCAGCACCCTAGACAGGGCAGGAATCGCTGAAGCTTTCTTT.

This clonotype was counted a few times. This rearrangement joins TRBV11-2 to TRBJ2-1; TRBD2 might be the D (6 bases). Germline loops: CDR1 SGHAT, CDR2 FQNNGV. CDR3 size: 17 residues. The V gene lost 2 bases and the J gene lost 7 bases, with 21 bases spanning the gap. The CDR3 reads CASSLRRDSITENEQFF. CDR3 coding DNA: TGTGCCAGCAGCTTACGACGGGACTCCATTACCGAGAATGAGCAGTTCTTC.

The sample holds a few counts of this clonotype. The J gene is TRBJ2-2, the V gene TRBV6-5, with D unresolved. This CDR3 region has 13 residues. Looked up from germline, CDR1 is MNHEY and CDR2 is SVGAGI. V was shortened by 0 bases and J by 7 bases, with 6 bases between the two germline ends. The CDR3 DNA reads as TGTGCCAGCAGTTACTCCCAGCACGGGGAGCTGTTTTTT. It yields the protein CASSYSQHGELFF.

V gene TRBV5-4 combines with J gene TRBJ1-1; D is possibly TRBD1 (5 bases). The CDR3 length is 13 residues. V lost 4 bases to trimming and J lost 3 bases, with 10 bases between them. CDR1 and CDR2 (germline): SGHNT, YYREEE (reference sequence). CDR3 nucleotide sequence: TGTGCCAGCAGCGGGGGATGGGACACTGAAGCTTTCTTT. Its translation: CASSGGWDTEAFF.

This clonotype was counted only a few times. This rearrangement joins TRBV4-1 to TRBJ2-3, with 9 bases fitting TRBD1. CDR3 length: 16 amino acids. Germline V gene lookup returns CDR1 MGHRA and CDR2 YSYEKL. V was clipped by 1 base and J by 5 bases; unmatched bases: 7. The CDR3 region has the DNA TGCGCCAGCAGCCAAGCTGGGACAGGGCGTGGAGATACGCAGTATTTT. Its protein product is CASSQAGTGRGDTQYF.

The chain combines TRBV6-1 with TRBJ1-1; the match to TRBD1 covers 10 bases. The CDR3 length is 14 residues. Germline V gene data show CDR1 as MNHNS and CDR2 as SASEGT. Unmatched junction bases numbered 6, after V lost 6 bases and J lost 5 bases. CDR3 in amino acids: CASRRDRGETEAFF. The CDR3, as DNA: TGTGCCAGCAGGAGGGACAGGGGTGAAACTGAAGCTTTCTTT.

The rearrangement links TRBV15 to TRBJ1-5; D not resolved. CDR1 is LNHNV and CDR2 is YYDKDF in the germline V gene (reference sequence). The CDR3 is 16 amino acids. V gave up 3 bases and J gave up 0 bases, with 12 bases separating them. CDR3 in DNA: TGTGCCACCAGCAGGGAGTCTGGACCTAGCAATCAGCCCCAGCATTTT. It translates to CATSRESGPSNQPQHF.

With respect to this clonotype: A read error is possible here, since a much larger clone lies one base away. The chain employs TRBV18 and TRBJ2-7; D may be TRBD1 or TRBD2 (5 bases each). This CDR3 has 14 residues. The germline gives CDR1 KGHSH, CDR2 LQKENI. The CDR3 bases are TGTGCCAGCTCACCTGGGACCTCCTCCTACGGGCAGTACTTC. Translated: CASSPGTSSYGQYF.

This clonotype was counted at least ten times. The J gene is TRBJ2-5, the V gene TRBV28; 8 bases map to TRBD1. After removal of 6 bases from V and 4 bases from J, the junction contained 13 bases not matched to a gene. This CDR3 has 16 residues. Germline CDR1 reads MDHEN; CDR2 reads SYDVKM. CDR3 loop: CASRLLKQGVGETQYF. The CDR3 DNA reads as TGTGCCAGCAGACTACTGAAACAGGGGGTTGGAGAGACCCAGTACTTC.

This clonotype was counted between two and nine times. The chain links TRBV29-1 to TRBJ2-3, with D perhaps matching TRBD2 (5 bases). Per germline, CDR1 SQVTM and CDR2 ANQGSEA. The CDR3 length is 13 residues. Deletions cut 4 bases from V and 4 bases from J, with 12 bases between. CDR3 amino acids: CSVASPSADTQYF. The CDR3, as DNA: TGCAGCGTTGCTAGCCCAAGCGCAGATACGCAGTATTTT.

At least ten counts were recorded for this clonotype. V usage is TRBV3-1 and J usage is TRBJ2-1; TRBD2 agrees at 10 bases. Trimming at V came to 2 bases and at J to 10 bases, leaving 5 bases not matched to a gene. The CDR3 spans 14 residues. Germline CDR1 and CDR2: LGHDT and YNNKEL (reference sequence). CDR3 amino acids: CASSQSGRAFEQFF. The DNA of the CDR3 is TGTGCCAGCAGCCAAAGCGGGAGGGCCTTCGAGCAGTTCTTC.

A few counts support this clonotype. V gene TRBV6-6 combines with J gene TRBJ1-2, with TRBD1 matching 8 bases. The length of the CDR3 is 15 residues. V lost 2 bases to trimming and J lost 8 bases; unmatched junction nucleotides: 10. The germline CDR1 and CDR2 sequences are MNHNY and SVGAGI (reference sequence). The CDR3 nucleotides read TGTGCCAGCAGTTACGCCTCTCAGGGGGCTGGGGGCTACACCTTC. Translation gives CASSYASQGAGGYTF.

In the case of this clonotype: This sequence may be a read error, since a much larger clone differs from it by one base. This sequence joins TRBV3-1 and TRBJ1-2; D unclear. The germline gives CDR1 LGHDT, CDR2 YNNKEL (reference sequence). The V end lost 0 bases, the J end lost 8 bases, and 7 bases lay between the germline ends. CDR3 length: 12 residues. CDR3 coding DNA: TGTGCCAGCAGCCAAGAATCGGTCGGCTACACCTTC. This gives the protein CASSQESVGYTF.

This clonotype appeared a few times. This rearrangement joins TRBV9 to TRBJ2-1; TRBD2 matches 8 bases. Per germline, CDR1 SGDLS and CDR2 YYNGEE. The CDR3 contains 14 residues. The junction had 3 bases not matched to a gene; V was cut back by 7 bases and J by 0 bases. The CDR3 DNA reads as TGTGCCAGCTTAGCGGGGCGCTCCTACAATGAGCAGTTCTTC. It translates to CASLAGRSYNEQFF.

Concerning this clonotype: A much larger clone lies one base from this, so it may be a read error. The chain combines TRBV2 with TRBJ2-7; weak D call: TRBD1 (6 bases). V was clipped by 11 bases and J by 4 bases, with 18 bases between them. Germline lookup yields CDR1 SNHLY and CDR2 FYNNEI. The length of the CDR3 is 13 residues. CDR3 amino acids: CAGNVQGRYEQYF. CDR3 coding DNA: TGTGCCGGCAATGTACAGGGTCGATACGAGCAGTACTTC. Full variable domain (missing parts from reference TRBV2 and TRBJ2-7): EPEVTQTPSHQVTQMGQEVILRCVPISNHLYFYWYRQILGQKVEFLVSFYNNEISEKSEIFDDQFSVERPDGSNFTLKIRSTKLEDSAMYFCAGNVQGRYEQYFGPGTRLTVT.

As regards this clonotype: A much larger clone sits a single nucleotide away, making a read error possible. The rearrangement joins TRBV20-1 to TRBJ2-2; 11 bases align to TRBD1. Trimming cost V 2 bases and J 4 bases; bases outside gene matches: 3. Per the germline V gene, CDR1 is DFQATT and CDR2 is SNEGSKA (reference sequence). This CDR3 contains 15 residues. The CDR3 spells CSARLGTGGTGELFF. The CDR3 DNA reads TGCAGTGCTAGATTGGGGACAGGGGGCACCGGGGAGCTGTTTTTT.

The chain carries TRBV6-5 and TRBJ1-3; no definite D call. V lost 2 bases, J lost 4 bases, and 12 bases lay in between. This CDR3 comprises 15 residues. Germline V gene data show CDR1 as MNHEY and CDR2 as SVGAGI. CDR3 bases: TGTGCCAGCAGTTACCTCCGGAGGCGCGGAAACACCATATATTTT. Its protein product is CASSYLRRRGNTIYF.

In this sample, this clonotype turned up a few times. V is TRBV13 and J is TRBJ2-6; 8 bases map to TRBD1. Trimming removed 10 bases from V and 0 bases from J; junction bases left unmatched: 2. The CDR3 runs 14 residues. The germline CDR1 and CDR2 sequences are PRHDT and FYEKMQ (reference sequence). The DNA of the CDR3 is TGTGCCACCCAGGGGGCCTCTGGGGCCAACGTCCTGACTTTC. It translates to CATQGASGANVLTF. Full variable domain (outside the CDR3, taken from reference TRBV13 and TRBJ2-6): AAGVIQSPRHLIKEKRETATLKCYPIPRHDTVYWYQQGPGQDPQFLISFYEKMQSDKGSIPDRFSAQQFSDYHSELNMSSLELGDSALYFCATQGASGANVLTFGAGSRLTVL.

Regarding this clonotype: This clone may be a read error of a much larger clone one base away. The gene calls are TRBV28 and TRBJ2-1; the D gene is possibly TRBD1 (6 bases). V lost 8 bases and J 9 bases, leaving 17 bases between the germline ends. Germline V CDR1 and CDR2: MDHEN, SYDVKM. The CDR3 extends over 13 amino acids. As DNA, the CDR3 is TGTGCCAGCTATCATGGACAGCACAGTGAGCAGTTCTTC. It translates to CASYHGQHSEQFF.

This clonotype was found many times. The chain is built from TRBV20-1 and TRBJ2-7; no firm D call. With 3 bases removed from V and 6 bases from J, the gap between germline ends came to 21 bases. The CDR3 is 15 residues long. Germline V CDR1 and CDR2: DFQATT, SNEGSKA (reference sequence). CDR3 sequence: CSARPTTKFGLEQYF. Written as DNA, the CDR3 is TGCAGTGCTAGGCCCACTACTAAGTTCGGGCTCGAGCAGTACTTC.

This clonotype was seen a handful of times. This sequence may be a read error, since a much larger clone differs from it by one base. The V and J genes are TRBV10-2 and TRBJ1-6; D possibly corresponds to TRBD1 (6 bases). CDR1 is WSHSY, CDR2 SAAADI, per germline. The CDR3 consists of 16 residues. The CDR3 nucleotides read TGCGCCAGCAGTGGTAGCCGGGACAAGGCGAATTCATCCCTCCACTTT. Its protein is CASSGSRDKANSSLHF.

This clonotype appeared many times. V gene TRBV28 combines with J gene TRBJ1-5; D gene unclear. The CDR3 sequence is 15 residues long. The V end was cut by 9 bases, the J end by 3 bases, with 18 bases between. Germline CDR1 MDHEN, CDR2 SYDVKM. The DNA for the CDR3 is TGTGCCAGTAATATCGCAGATCGCTTCAATCAGCCCCAGCATTTT. Residues: CASNIADRFNQPQHF.

The chain couples TRBV5-4 to TRBJ2-5, with 9 bases that match TRBD1. This CDR3 has 14 amino acids. V lost 0 bases, J lost 5 bases, and 2 bases stayed unmatched. Germline CDR1 SGHNT, CDR2 YYREEE (reference sequence). The CDR3 DNA reads as TGTGCCAGCAGCTTGGACAGGGGGCACGAGACCCAGTACTTC. Protein product: CASSLDRGHETQYF.

This clonotype occurred a few times. V and J are TRBV6-2 or TRBV6-3 and TRBJ1-2; possibly TRBD1 for D (6 bases). Germline V CDR1 and CDR2: MNHEY, SVGEGT. CDR3 length: 13 residues. V gave up 6 bases and J gave up 9 bases, with 17 bases separating them. In nucleotides, the CDR3 is TGTGCCAGCAGGGACGGGGGGCTGGGACGCTACACCTTC. This codes for CASRDGGLGRYTF.

The rearrangement links TRBV28 to TRBJ2-6, with TRBD2 matching 7 bases. CDR3 length: 14 residues. J lost 2 bases, V lost 10 bases, and 5 bases had no gene match. Germline V gene data show CDR1 as MDHEN and CDR2 as SYDVKM. In nucleotides, the CDR3 is TGTGCCACAAAGGGGAGGGCTGGGGCCAACGTCCTGACTTTC. It is translated as CATKGRAGANVLTF.